Listed below are T cell receptor beta chains from one sample, sequenced in a study of post-analysis software for immune sequencing data. One entry per CDR3 protein, called by TCRdb with MiXCR from the PCR reads. This sample has roughly 670,000 distinct CDR3 sequences, with 55% to 60% found just once. Sequencing input: blood. These receptor sequences come from a girl between 2 and 10 years old with multiple sclerosis. Each CDR3 is given with its conserved first and last residue. The D gene is left open where the match is weak. Clone size is given for some rows only: seen once, a few or many times, or a class if the clone is expanded.

clone_size d_call j_call v_call cdr3_nt cdr3_aa
. . TRBJ2-5 TRBV5-5 TGTGCCAGCAGCTTGGGGGAAACACCGCAAGAGACCCAGTACTTC CASSLGETPQETQYF
. TRBD1 TRBJ2-1 TRBV10-3 TGTGCCATCAGCCAGCTGGACAGGGACGATAATGAGCAGTTCTTC CAISQLDRDDNEQFF
. . TRBJ2-3 TRBV7-2 TGTGCCAGCAGCTCGCGGGGTCGGCAGTATTTT CASSSRGRQYF
few . TRBJ2-3 TRBV27 TGTGCCAGCAGTTTAGTTGCGACGTCAGATACGCAGTATTTT CASSLVATSDTQYF
few . TRBJ2-1 TRBV9 TGTGCCAGCAGCGTCTTAGGGTACAATGAGCAGTTCTTC CASSVLGYNEQFF
. . TRBJ1-5 TRBV6-6 TGTGCCAGCAGTTACAGTGGTGATCTTAGCAATCAGCCCCAGCATTTT CASSYSGDLSNQPQHF
once TRBD2 TRBJ2-7 TRBV20-1 TGCAGTGCTAGAATGGCGGCGGGAGACGAGCAGTACTTC CSARMAAGDEQYF
once . TRBJ2-7 TRBV28 TGTGCCAGCTTCATCTTTCCCGACGAGCAGTACTTC CASFIFPDEQYF
. . TRBJ2-1 TRBV5-1 TGCGCCAGCAGCTTGGGGGGCAAGGTGGGTGACAATGAGCAGTTCTTC CASSLGGKVGDNEQFF
once . TRBJ2-7 TRBV12-3/TRBV12-4 TGTGCCAGCAGTCCTCTTACAGGGAAGAGCTCCTACGAGCAGTACTTC CASSPLTGKSSYEQYF
. TRBD1 TRBJ2-5 TRBV7-9 TGTGCCATCCGGGGGACAGGCCAAGAGACCCAGTACTTC CAIRGTGQETQYF
. . TRBJ2-7 TRBV20-1 TGCAGTGCGGTGAAGTCCTACGAGCAGTACTTC CSAVKSYEQYF
few . TRBJ1-2 TRBV2 TGTGCCAGCAGTACCTACAGGGACATGGATGGCTACACCTTC CASSTYRDMDGYTF
. . TRBJ1-4 TRBV12-3/TRBV12-4 TGTGCCAGCAGTTTTGAAAGTCAGGGTGGTGAAAAACTGTTTTTT CASSFESQGGEKLFF
few TRBD2 TRBJ2-1 TRBV18 TGTGCCAGCTCAACCCCTAGCGGGAACTCCTACAATGAGCAGTTCTTC CASSTPSGNSYNEQFF
. TRBD1 TRBJ2-7 TRBV5-4 TGTGCCAGCAGCGCAGCTGCCGGGACAGGGTCCTACGAGCAGTACTTC CASSAAAGTGSYEQYF
. . TRBJ2-1 TRBV6-5 TGTGCCAGCAGCCACGATTTCTATCTAGCGCACGAGCAGTTCTTC CASSHDFYLAHEQFF
. . TRBJ1-1 TRBV5-5 TGTGCCAGCAGCGCCCGAGCCCCCGCGAACACTGAAGCTTTCTTT CASSARAPANTEAFF
. TRBD1 TRBJ1-1 TRBV11-2 TGTGCCAGCAGTTCTGACAGGGGGTACACTGAAGCTTTCTTT CASSSDRGYTEAFF
few . TRBJ2-7 TRBV29-1 TGCAGCGTTGGGCCAAACTCCTACGAGCAGTACTTC CSVGPNSYEQYF
few . TRBJ2-3 TRBV1 TGCACCAGCAGCCACCAACGGCCGGATACGCAGTATTTT CTSSHQRPDTQYF
many TRBD1 TRBJ2-1 TRBV14 TGTGCCAGCAGCCGAGTCCCAGGGGGCCTACCTTACAATGAGCAGTTCTTC CASSRVPGGLPYNEQFF
. TRBD2 TRBJ2-7 TRBV12-3/TRBV12-4 TGTGCCAGCAGTTTGACTAGCGTCCCCTACGAGCAGTACTTC CASSLTSVPYEQYF
few TRBD2 TRBJ2-1 TRBV7-2 TGTGCCAGCAGCGATAGCGGGGGGGCTAGGAATGAGCAGTTCTTC CASSDSGGARNEQFF
. . TRBJ2-5 TRBV5-6 TGTGCCAGCAGCCGCTCGCCGGTACAGGGGACCCAGTACTTC CASSRSPVQGTQYF
. TRBD1 TRBJ2-1 TRBV5-5 TGTGCCAGCAGCGAAGGGACAGGGGCGGCCCATGAGCAGTTCTTC CASSEGTGAAHEQFF
. TRBD2 TRBJ2-1 TRBV5-1 TGCGCCAGCAGCAGGCGGGGACTAGACGCCGCCGATGAGCAGTTCTTC CASSRRGLDAADEQFF
. . TRBJ2-3 TRBV20-1 TGCAGTGCTAGAGAAGTGGGAGCAGATACGCAGTATTTT CSAREVGADTQYF
. TRBD1 TRBJ2-7 TRBV20-1 TGCAGTGCCAGGAGCGGGACAGGGCGGCGGGAGCAGTACTTC CSARSGTGRREQYF
. . TRBJ2-2 TRBV29-1 TGCAGCGTTGGGAGAGGAGGGACCGGGGAGCTGTTTTTT CSVGRGGTGELFF
. . TRBJ2-7 TRBV28 TGTGCCAGCAGGATGGGGAAAAGTAGCTACGAGCAGTACTTC CASRMGKSSYEQYF
. . TRBJ1-2 TRBV9 TGTGCCAGCAGCGTAGATCCCATGGGGGGCTACACCTTC CASSVDPMGGYTF
. . TRBJ2-1 TRBV10-3 TGTGCCATCGGTGTGGAGGGATTGGGTGAGCAGTTCTTC CAIGVEGLGEQFF
. TRBD2 TRBJ2-1 TRBV7-9 TGTGCCAGCAGCCCGCCGCGTAGCGGGAGGGGCGGGGATGAGCAGTTCTTC CASSPPRSGRGGDEQFF
many TRBD1 TRBJ2-1 TRBV5-5 TGTGCCAGCAGCTTGATGTGGGACAGGGGAAATGAGCAGTTCTTC CASSLMWDRGNEQFF
once . TRBJ2-5 TRBV20-1 TGCAGTGCTACGATCCCTCCTCAAGAGACCCAGTACTTC CSATIPPQETQYF
. . TRBJ1-1 TRBV12-3/TRBV12-4 TGTGCCAGCAGAGTTAAGCATGCAGCTTTCTTT CASRVKHAAFF
. TRBD1 TRBJ2-7 TRBV12-3/TRBV12-4 TGTGCCAGCACGCCCGGGACAGGCCCCTCCTACGAGCAGTACTTC CASTPGTGPSYEQYF
. . TRBJ2-7 TRBV2 TGTGCCAGCAGTGGAAAAGGGCACAACGAGCAGTACTTC CASSGKGHNEQYF
. TRBD1 TRBJ1-2 TRBV7-9 TGTGCCAGCAGCTTAATGGGACAGGTGATCTATGGCTACACCTTC CASSLMGQVIYGYTF
once . TRBJ2-7 TRBV11-2 TGTGCCAGCAGCTTGAACAGGGATCTGGCGGGTGAGCAGTACTTC CASSLNRDLAGEQYF
few TRBD1 TRBJ2-4 TRBV12-3/TRBV12-4 TGTGCCAGCAGTTCCCCCCAGGGGGAATGGAACATTCAGTACTTC CASSSPQGEWNIQYF
. . TRBJ2-7 TRBV4-1 TGCGCCAGCAGCCCACGGAGGCGGGCAAATTTTTCCTACGAGCAGTACTTC CASSPRRRANFSYEQYF
. TRBD1 TRBJ2-1 TRBV20-1 TGCAGTGCTAGAGTTTACCGGGACAGGGCCTACAATGAGCAGTTCTTC CSARVYRDRAYNEQFF
once TRBD2 TRBJ2-5 TRBV4-1 TGCGCCAGCAGCCAAGAGCCGGCGGGGGGCCAGGAGACCCAGTACTTC CASSQEPAGGQETQYF
. TRBD2 TRBJ2-4 TRBV6-5 TGTGCCAGCAGACTTGGGGCGGGGGGCCAAAACATTCAGTACTTC CASRLGAGGQNIQYF
. . TRBJ1-1 TRBV5-6 TGTGCCAGCAGGTTCTGGATGAACACTGAAGCTTTCTTT CASRFWMNTEAFF
. . TRBJ2-7 TRBV12-3/TRBV12-4 TGTGCCAGCAGTTTAGTGGGGGGCCGGAAAAACTACGAGCAGTACTTC CASSLVGGRKNYEQYF
. TRBD2 TRBJ2-3 TRBV7-2 TGTGCCAGCAGCTCCAGACCACTAGCGGGGGAAGTTATCACAGATACGCAGTATTTT CASSSRPLAGEVITDTQYF
. . TRBJ2-1 TRBV29-1 TGCAGCGTTGGGTTTGGTGGCAAGGAGCAGTTCTTC CSVGFGGKEQFF
. TRBD1 TRBJ1-5 TRBV29-1 TGCAGCGCCGGGACAGGGGAGGAGCCCCAGCATTTT CSAGTGEEPQHF